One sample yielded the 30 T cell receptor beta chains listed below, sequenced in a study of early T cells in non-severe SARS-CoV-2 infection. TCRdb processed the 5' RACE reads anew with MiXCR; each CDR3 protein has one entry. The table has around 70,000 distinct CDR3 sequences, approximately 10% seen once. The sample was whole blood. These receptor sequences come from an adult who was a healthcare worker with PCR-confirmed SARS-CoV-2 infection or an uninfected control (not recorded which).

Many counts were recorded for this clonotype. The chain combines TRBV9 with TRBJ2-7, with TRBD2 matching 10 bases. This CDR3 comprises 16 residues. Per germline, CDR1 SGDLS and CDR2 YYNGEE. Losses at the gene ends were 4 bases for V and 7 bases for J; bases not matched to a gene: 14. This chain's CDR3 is CASSLSGRAQLEEQYF. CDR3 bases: TGTGCCAGCAGCCTAAGCGGGAGGGCCCAACTGGAAGAGCAGTACTTC. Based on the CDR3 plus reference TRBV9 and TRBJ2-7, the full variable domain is DSGVTQTPKHLITATGQRVTLRCSPRSGDLSVYWYQQSLDQGLQFLIQYYNGEERAKGNILERFSAQQFPDLHSELNLSSLELGDSALYFCASSLSGRAQLEEQYFGPGTRLTVT.

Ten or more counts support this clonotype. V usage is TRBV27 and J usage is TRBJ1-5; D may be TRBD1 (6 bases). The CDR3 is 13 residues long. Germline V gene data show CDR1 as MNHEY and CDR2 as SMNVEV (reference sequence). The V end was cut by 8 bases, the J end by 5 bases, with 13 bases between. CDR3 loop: CASGRGADQPQHF. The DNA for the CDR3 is TGTGCCAGCGGCAGGGGTGCAGATCAGCCCCAGCATTTT.

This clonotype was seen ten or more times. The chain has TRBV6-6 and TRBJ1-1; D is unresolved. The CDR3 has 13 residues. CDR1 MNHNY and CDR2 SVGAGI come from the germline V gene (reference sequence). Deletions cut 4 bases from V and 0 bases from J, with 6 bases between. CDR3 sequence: CASSFSVNTEAFF. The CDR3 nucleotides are TGTGCCAGCAGTTTCAGTGTGAACACTGAAGCTTTCTTT.

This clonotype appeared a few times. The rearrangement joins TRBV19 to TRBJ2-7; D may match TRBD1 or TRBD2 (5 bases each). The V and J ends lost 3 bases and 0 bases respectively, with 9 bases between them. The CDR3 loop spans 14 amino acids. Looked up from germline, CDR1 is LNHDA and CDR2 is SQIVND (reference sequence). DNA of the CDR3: TGTGCCAGTAGTATTTCCGGGACCTCCTACGAGCAGTACTTC. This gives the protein CASSISGTSYEQYF.

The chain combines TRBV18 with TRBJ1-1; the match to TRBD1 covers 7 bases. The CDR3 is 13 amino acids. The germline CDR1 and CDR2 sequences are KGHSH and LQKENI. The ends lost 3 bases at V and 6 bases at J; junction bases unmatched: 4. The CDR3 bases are TGTGCCAGCTCACCCGGACAGGCTCCTGAAGCTTTCTTT. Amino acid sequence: CASSPGQAPEAFF.

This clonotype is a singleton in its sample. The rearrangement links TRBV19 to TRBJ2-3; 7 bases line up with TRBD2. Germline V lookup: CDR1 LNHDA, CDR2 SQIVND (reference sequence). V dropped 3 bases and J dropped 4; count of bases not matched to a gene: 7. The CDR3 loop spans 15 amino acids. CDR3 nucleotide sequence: TGTGCCAGTAGTATTCTTCGCGGGAGTTCAGATACGCAGTATTTT. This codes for CASSILRGSSDTQYF.

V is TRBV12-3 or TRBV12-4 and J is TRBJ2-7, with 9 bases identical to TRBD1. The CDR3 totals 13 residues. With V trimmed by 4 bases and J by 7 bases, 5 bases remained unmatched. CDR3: CASSWDRVGEQYF. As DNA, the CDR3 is TGTGCCAGCAGTTGGGACAGGGTTGGAGAGCAGTACTTC.

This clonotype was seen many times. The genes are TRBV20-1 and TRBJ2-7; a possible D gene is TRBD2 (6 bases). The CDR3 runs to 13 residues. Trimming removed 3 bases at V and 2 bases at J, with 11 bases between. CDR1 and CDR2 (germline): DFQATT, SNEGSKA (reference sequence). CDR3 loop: CSARGGRTYEQYF. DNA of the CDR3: TGCAGTGCTAGGGGAGGTCGGACCTACGAGCAGTACTTC.

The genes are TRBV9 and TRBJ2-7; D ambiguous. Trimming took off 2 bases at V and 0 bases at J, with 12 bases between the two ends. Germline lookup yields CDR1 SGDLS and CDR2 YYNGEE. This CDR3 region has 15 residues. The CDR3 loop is CASSVSGLSSYEQYF. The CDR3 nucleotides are TGTGCCAGCAGCGTGAGTGGTCTGAGCTCCTACGAGCAGTACTTC.

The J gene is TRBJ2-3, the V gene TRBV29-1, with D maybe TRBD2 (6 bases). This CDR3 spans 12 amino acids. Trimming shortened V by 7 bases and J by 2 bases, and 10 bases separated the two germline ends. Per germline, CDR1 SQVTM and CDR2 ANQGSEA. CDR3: CSAGLTTDTQYF. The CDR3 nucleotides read TGCAGCGCTGGACTAACCACAGATACGCAGTATTTT.

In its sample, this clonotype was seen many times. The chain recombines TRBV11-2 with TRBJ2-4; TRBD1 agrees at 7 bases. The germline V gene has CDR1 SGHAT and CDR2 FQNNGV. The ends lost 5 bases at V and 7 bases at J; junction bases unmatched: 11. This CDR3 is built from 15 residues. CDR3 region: CASSTQDRVHNIQYF. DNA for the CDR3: TGTGCCAGCAGCACCCAAGACAGGGTTCATAACATTCAGTACTTC.

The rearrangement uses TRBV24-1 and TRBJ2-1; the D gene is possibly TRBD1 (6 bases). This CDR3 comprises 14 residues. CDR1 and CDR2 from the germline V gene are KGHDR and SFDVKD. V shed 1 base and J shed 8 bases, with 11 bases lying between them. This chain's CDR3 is CATSDFFGTHEQFF. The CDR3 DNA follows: TGTGCCACCAGTGATTTTTTCGGGACACATGAGCAGTTCTTC.

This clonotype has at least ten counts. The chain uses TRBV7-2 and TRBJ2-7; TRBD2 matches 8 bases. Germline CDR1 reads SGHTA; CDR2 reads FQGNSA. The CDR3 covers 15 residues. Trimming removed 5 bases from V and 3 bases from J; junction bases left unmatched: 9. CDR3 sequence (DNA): TGTGCCAGCAGCCCTCAGACTAGCGCACTCTACGAGCAGTACTTC. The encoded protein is CASSPQTSALYEQYF.

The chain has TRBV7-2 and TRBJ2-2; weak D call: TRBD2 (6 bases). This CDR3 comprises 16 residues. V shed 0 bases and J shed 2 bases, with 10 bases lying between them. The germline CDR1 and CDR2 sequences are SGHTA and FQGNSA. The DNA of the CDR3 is TGTGCCAGCAGCTTAGCCGGCGCGGGAAACACCGGGGAGCTGTTTTTT. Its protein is CASSLAGAGNTGELFF.

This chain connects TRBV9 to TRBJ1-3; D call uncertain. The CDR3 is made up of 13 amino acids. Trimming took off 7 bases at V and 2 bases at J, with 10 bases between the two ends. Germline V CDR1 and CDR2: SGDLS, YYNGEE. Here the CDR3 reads CASSPRAGNTIYF. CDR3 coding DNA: TGTGCCAGCTCCCCAAGGGCTGGAAACACCATATATTTT.

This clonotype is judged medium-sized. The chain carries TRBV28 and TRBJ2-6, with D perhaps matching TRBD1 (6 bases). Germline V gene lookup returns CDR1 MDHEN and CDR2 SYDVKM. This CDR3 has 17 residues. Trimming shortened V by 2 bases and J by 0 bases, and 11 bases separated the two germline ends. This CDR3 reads CASSLRTGYSGANVLTF. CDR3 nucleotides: TGTGCCAGCAGTTTACGCACAGGGTACTCTGGGGCCAACGTCCTGACTTTC.

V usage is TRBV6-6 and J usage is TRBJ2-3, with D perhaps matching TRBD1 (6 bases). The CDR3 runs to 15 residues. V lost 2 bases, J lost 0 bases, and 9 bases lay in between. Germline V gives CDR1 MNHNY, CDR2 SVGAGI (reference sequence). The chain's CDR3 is CASSYEGGSTDTQYF. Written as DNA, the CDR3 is TGTGCCAGCAGTTACGAAGGGGGAAGCACAGATACGCAGTATTTT.

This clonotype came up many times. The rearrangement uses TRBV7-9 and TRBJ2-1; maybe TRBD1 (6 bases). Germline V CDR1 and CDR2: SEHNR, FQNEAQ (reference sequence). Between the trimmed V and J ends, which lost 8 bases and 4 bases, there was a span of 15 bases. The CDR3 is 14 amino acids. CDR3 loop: CASAPSGQYNEQFF. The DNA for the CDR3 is TGTGCCAGCGCCCCCTCTGGACAGTACAATGAGCAGTTCTTC.

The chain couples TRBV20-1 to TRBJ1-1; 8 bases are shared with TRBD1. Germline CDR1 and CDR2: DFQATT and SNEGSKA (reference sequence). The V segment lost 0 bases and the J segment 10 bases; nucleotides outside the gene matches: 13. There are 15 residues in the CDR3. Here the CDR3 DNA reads TGCAGTGCTAGAGATCATGATACAGGGGGAAGTAGAGCTTTCTTT. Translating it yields CSARDHDTGGSRAFF.

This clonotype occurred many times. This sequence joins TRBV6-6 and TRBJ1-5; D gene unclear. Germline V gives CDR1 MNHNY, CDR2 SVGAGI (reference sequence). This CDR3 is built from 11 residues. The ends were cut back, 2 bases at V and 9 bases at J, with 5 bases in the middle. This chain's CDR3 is CASSYAGPQHF. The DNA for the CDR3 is TGTGCCAGCAGTTACGCTGGGCCCCAGCATTTT.

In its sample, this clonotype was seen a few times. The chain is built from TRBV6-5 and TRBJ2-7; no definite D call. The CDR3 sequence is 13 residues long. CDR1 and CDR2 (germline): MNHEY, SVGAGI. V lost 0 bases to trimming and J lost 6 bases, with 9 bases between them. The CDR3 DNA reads TGTGCCAGCAGTTACTCGACCGGGCTCGAGCAGTACTTC. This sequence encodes CASSYSTGLEQYF.

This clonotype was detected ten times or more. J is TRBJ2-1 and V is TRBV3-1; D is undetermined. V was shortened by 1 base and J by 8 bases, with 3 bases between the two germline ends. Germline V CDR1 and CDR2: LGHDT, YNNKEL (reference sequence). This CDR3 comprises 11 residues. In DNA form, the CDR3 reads TGTGCCAGCAGCCAAGGTCATGAGCAGTTCTTC. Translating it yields CASSQGHEQFF.

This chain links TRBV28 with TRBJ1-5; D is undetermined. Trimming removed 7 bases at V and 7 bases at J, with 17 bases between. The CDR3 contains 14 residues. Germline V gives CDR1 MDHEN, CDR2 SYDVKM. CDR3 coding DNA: TGTGCCAGCACCACTCATGGGGTTTGGCAGCCCCAGCATTTT. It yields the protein CASTTHGVWQPQHF.

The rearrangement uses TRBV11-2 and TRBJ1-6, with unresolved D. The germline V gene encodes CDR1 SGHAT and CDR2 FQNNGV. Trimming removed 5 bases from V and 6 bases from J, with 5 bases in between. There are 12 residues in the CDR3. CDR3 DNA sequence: TGTGCCAGCAGCCCCCCTAATTCACCCCTCCACTTT. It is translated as CASSPPNSPLHF.

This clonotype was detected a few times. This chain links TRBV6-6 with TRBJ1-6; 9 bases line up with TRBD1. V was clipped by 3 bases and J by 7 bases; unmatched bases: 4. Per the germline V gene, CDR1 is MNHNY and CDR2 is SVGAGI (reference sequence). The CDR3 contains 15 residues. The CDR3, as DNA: TGTGCCAGCAGTTATACCGGGACAGGGAATTCACCCCTCCACTTT. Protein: CASSYTGTGNSPLHF.

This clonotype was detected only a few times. The CDR3 DNA reads TGCGCCAGCAGCTTGATGAGGGGGAAGACTGAAGCTTTCTTT. This gives the protein CASSLMRGKTEAFF. The gene calls are TRBV5-1 and TRBJ1-1, with a tentative D call TRBD1 (6 bases). The germline V and J ends were trimmed by 1 base and 5 bases, with 12 bases remaining between them. Germline V lookup: CDR1 SGHRS, CDR2 YFSETQ. The CDR3 has 14 residues.

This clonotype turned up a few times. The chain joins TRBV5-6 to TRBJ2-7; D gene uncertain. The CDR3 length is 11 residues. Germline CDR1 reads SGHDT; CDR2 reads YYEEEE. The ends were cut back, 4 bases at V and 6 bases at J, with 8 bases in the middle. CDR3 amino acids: CASSGSGEQYF. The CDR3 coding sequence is TGTGCCAGCAGCGGCTCTGGCGAGCAGTACTTC.

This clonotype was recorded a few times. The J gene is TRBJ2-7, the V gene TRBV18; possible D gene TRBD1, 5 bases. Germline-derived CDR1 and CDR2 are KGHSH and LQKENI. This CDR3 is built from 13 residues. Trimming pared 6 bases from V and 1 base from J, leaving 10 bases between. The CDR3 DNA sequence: TGTGCCAGCTCGACCACAGGTTCCTACGAGCAGTACTTC. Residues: CASSTTGSYEQYF.

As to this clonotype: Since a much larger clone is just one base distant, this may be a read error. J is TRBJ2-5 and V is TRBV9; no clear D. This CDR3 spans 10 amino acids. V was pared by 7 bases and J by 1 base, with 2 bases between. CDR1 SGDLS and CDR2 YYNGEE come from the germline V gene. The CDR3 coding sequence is TGTGCCAGCGGCCAAGAGACCCAGTACTTC. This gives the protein CASGQETQYF.

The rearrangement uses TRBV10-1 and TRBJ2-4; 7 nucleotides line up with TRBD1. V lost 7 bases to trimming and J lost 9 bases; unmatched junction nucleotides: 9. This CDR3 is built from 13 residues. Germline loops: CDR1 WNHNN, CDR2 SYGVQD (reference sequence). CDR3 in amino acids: CASNTDRDGIQYF. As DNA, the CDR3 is TGCGCCAGCAACACCGACAGGGACGGCATTCAGTACTTC.